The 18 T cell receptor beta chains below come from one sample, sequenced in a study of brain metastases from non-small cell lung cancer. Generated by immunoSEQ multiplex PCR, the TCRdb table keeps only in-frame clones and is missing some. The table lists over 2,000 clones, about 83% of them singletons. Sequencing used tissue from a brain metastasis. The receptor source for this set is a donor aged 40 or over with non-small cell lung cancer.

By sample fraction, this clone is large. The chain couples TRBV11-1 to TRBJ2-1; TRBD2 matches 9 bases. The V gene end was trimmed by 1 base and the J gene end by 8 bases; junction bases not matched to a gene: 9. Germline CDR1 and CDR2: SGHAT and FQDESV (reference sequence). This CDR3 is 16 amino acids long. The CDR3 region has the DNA TGTGCCAGCAGCTTAGGCGGCGGGGGGGCGACCGATGAGCAGTTCTTC. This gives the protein CASSLGGGGATDEQFF.

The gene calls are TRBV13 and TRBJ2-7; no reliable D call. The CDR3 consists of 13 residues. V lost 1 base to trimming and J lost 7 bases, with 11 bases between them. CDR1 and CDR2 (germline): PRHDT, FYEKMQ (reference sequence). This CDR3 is CASSLARLREQYF. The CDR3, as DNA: TGTGCCAGCAGCTTAGCCCGCCTTAGGGAGCAGTACTTC. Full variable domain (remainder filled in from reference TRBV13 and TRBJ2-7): AAGVIQSPRHLIKEKRETATLKCYPIPRHDTVYWYQQGPGQDPQFLISFYEKMQSDKGSIPDRFSAQQFSDYHSELNMSSLELGDSALYFCASSLARLREQYFGPGTRLTVT.

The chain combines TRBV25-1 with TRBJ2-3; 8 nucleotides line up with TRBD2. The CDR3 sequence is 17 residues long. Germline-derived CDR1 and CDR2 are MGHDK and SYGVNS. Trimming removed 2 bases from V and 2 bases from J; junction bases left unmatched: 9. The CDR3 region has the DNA TGTGCCAGCAGTGAAGTTGATAGCGGGGATAACACAGATACGCAGTATTTT. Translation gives CASSEVDSGDNTDTQYF.

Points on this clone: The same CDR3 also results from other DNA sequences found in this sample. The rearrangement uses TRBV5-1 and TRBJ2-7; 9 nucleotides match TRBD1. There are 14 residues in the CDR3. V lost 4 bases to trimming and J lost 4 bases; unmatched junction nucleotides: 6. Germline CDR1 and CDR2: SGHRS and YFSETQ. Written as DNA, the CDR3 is TGCGCCAGCAGCCCCACAGGGGGCAGATACGAGCAGTACTTC. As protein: CASSPTGGRYEQYF.

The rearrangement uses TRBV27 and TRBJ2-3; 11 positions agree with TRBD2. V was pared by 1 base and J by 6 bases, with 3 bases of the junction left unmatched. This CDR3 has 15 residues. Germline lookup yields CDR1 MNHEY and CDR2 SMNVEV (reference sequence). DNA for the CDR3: TGTGCCAGCAGTTTATACTTAGCGGGAGGGGATACGCAGTATTTT. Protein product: CASSLYLAGGDTQYF.

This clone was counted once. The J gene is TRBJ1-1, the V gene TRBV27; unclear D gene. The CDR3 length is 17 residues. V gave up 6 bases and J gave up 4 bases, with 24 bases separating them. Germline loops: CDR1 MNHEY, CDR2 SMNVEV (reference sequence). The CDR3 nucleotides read TGTGCCAGCAGACTCCGTTTAAGTTCTCGGTGGGGCACTGAAGCTTTCTTT. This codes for CASRLRLSSRWGTEAFF.

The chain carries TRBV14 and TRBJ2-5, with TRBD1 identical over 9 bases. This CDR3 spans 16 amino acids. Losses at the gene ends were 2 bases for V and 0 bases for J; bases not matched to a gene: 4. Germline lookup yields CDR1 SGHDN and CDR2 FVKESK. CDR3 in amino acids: CASSQLTGGYQETQYF. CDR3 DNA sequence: TGTGCCAGCAGCCAACTCACAGGGGGCTACCAAGAGACCCAGTACTTC.

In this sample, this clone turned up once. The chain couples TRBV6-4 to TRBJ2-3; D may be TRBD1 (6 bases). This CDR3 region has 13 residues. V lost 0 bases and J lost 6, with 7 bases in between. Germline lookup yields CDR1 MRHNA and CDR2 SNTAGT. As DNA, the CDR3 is TGTGCCAGCAGTGACTCGAGGGGGGATACGCAGTATTTT. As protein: CASSDSRGDTQYF.

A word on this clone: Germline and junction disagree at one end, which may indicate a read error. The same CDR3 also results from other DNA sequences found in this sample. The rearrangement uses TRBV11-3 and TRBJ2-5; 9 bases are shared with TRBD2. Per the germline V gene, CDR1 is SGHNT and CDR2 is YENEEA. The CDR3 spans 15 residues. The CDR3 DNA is TGTGCCAGCAGCTTAGGAGTAGCGGGGGAAGAGACTCAGTACTTC. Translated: CASSLGVAGEETQYF. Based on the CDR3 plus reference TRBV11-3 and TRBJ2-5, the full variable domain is EAGVVQSPRYKIIEKKQPVAFWCNPISGHNTLYWYLQNLGQGPELLIRYENEEAVDDSQLPKDRFSAERLKGVDSTLKIQPAELGDSAVYLCASSLGVAGEETQYFGPGTRLLVL.

CDR3 loop: CASSNNYYEQFF. In DNA, the CDR3 is TGCGCCAGCAGCAACAACTATTATGAGCAGTTCTTC. The rearrangement uses TRBV5-1 and TRBJ2-1; D is undetermined. V was shortened by 4 bases and J by 8 bases, with 10 bases between the two germline ends. Germline loops: CDR1 SGHRS, CDR2 YFSETQ. The CDR3 contains 12 residues.

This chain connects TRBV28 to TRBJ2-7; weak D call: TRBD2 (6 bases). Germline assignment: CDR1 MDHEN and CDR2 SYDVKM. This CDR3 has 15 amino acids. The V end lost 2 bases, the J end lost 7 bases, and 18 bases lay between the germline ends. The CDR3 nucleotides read TGTGCCAGCAGTTTAGGGCGGGACCCCCAAGGGGAGCAGTACTTC. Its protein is CASSLGRDPQGEQYF. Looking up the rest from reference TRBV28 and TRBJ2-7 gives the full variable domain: DVKVTQSSRYLVKRTGEKVFLECVQDMDHENMFWYRQDPGLGLRLIYFSYDVKMKEKGDIPEGYSVSREKKERFSLILESASTNQTSMYLCASSLGRDPQGEQYFGPGTRLTVT.

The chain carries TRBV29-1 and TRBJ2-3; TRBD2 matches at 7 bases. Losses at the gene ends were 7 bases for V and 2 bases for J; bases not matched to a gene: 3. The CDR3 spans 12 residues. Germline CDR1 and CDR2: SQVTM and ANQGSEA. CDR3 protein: CSAGGDTDTQYF. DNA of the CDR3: TGCAGCGCTGGGGGGGACACAGATACGCAGTATTTT.

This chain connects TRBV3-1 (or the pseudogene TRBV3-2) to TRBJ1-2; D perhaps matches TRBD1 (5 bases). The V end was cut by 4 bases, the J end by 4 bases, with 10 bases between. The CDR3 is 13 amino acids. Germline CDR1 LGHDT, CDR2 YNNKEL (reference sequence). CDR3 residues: CASSPGTFYGYTF. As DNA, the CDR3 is TGTGCCAGCAGCCCGGGGACCTTCTATGGCTACACCTTC.

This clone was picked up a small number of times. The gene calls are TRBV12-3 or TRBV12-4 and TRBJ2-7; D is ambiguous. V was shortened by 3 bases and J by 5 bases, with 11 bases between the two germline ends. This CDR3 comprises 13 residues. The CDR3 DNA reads TGTGCCAGCAGTTTCTGGGGTGGGCACGAGCAGTACTTC. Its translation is CASSFWGGHEQYF.

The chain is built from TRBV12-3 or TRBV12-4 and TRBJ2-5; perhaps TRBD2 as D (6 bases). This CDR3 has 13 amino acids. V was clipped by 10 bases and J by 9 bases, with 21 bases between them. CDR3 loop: CATAGSREGAQYF. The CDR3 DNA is TGTGCCACCGCGGGGTCTAGGGAAGGGGCCCAGTACTTC.

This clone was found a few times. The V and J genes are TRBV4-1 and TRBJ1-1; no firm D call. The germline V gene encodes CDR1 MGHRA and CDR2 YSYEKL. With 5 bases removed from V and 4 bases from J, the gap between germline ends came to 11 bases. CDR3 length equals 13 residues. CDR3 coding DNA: TGCGCCAGCAGCTATCGGGAGAGCACTGAAGCTTTCTTT. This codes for CASSYRESTEAFF.

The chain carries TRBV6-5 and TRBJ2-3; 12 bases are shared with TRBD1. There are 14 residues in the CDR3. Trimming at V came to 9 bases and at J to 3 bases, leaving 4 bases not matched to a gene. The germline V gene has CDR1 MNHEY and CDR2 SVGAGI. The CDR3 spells CASQGQGATDTQYF. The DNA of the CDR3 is TGTGCCAGTCAGGGACAGGGGGCGACAGATACGCAGTATTTT.

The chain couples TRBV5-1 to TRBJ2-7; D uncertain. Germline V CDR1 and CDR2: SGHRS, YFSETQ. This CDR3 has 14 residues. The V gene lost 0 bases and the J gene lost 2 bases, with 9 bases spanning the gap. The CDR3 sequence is CASSLALGAYEQYF. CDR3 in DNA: TGCGCCAGCAGCTTGGCCTTAGGTGCCTACGAGCAGTACTTC.